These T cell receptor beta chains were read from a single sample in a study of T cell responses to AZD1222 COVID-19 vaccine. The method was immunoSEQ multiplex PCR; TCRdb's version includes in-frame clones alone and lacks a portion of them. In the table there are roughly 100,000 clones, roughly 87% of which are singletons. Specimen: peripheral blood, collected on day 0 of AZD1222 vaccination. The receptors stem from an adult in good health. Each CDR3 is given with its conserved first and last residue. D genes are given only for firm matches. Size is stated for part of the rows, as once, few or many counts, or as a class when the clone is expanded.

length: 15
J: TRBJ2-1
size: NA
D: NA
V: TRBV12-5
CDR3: CASGVGASSYNEQFF
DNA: TGTGCTAGTGGGGTCGGGGCGAGCTCCTACAATGAGCAGTTCTTC

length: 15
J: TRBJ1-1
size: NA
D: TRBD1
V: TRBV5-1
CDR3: CASSYRTGGDTEAFF
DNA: TGCGCCAGCAGCTATAGGACAGGAGGGGACACTGAAGCTTTCTTT

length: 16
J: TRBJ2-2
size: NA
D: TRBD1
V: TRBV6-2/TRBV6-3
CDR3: CASSEPGQGRTGELFF
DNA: TGTGCCAGCAGCGAACCGGGACAGGGGCGGACCGGGGAGCTGTTTTTT

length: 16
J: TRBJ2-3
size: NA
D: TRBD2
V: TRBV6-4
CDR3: CASSEASGGATDTQYF
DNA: TGTGCCAGCAGTGAAGCTAGCGGGGGGGCCACAGATACGCAGTATTTT

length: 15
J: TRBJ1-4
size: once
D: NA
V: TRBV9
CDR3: CASSPRGGVNEKLFF
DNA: TGTGCCAGCAGCCCAAGAGGGGGGGTAAATGAAAAACTGTTTTTT

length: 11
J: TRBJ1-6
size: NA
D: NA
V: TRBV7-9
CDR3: CASSFGSPLHF
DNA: TGTGCCAGCAGCTTTGGGTCACCCCTCCACTTT

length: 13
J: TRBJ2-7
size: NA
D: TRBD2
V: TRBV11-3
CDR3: CASSSGLGHEQYF
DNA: TGTGCCAGCAGCTCGGGACTAGGGCACGAGCAGTACTTC

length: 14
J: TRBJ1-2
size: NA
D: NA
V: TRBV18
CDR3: CASMSTFNNYGYTF
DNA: TGTGCCAGCATGTCAACATTTAATAACTATGGCTACACCTTC

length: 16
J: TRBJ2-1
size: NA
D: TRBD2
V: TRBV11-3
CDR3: CASSLVAGAIYNEQFF
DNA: TGTGCCAGCAGCTTAGTAGCGGGGGCAATTTACAATGAGCAGTTCTTC

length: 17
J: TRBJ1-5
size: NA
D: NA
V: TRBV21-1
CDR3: CASSNKWDLCGNQPQHF
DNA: TGTGCCAGCAGCAATAAATGGGACCTTTGCGGCAATCAGCCCCAGCATTTT

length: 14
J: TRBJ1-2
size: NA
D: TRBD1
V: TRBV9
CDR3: CASSPGGGFYGYTF
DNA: TGTGCCAGCAGCCCAGGGGGAGGGTTCTATGGCTACACCTTC

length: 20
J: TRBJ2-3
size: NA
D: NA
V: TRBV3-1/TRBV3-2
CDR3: CASSLLRRDAIHKAADTQYF
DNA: TGTGCCAGCAGCCTCCTTAGGAGGGATGCTATCCACAAAGCTGCAGATACGCAGTATTTT

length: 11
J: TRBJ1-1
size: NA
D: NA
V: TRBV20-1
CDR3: CSASPGTEAFF
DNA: TGCAGTGCTAGTCCTGGCACTGAAGCTTTCTTT

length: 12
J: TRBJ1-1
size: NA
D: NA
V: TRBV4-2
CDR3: CASSQDGQEAFF
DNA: TGTGCCAGCAGCCAAGATGGACAGGAAGCTTTCTTT

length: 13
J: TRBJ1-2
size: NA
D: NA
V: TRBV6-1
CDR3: CASSEVVDYGYTF
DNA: TGTGCCAGCAGTGAAGTAGTAGACTATGGCTACACCTTC

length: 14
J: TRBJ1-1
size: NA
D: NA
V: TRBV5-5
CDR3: CASSFPGRITEAFF
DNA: TGTGCCAGCAGCTTTCCGGGCAGGATCACTGAAGCTTTCTTT

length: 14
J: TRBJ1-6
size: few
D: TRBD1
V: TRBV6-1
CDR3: CASSEGQGNSPLHF
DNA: TGTGCCAGCAGTGAAGGACAGGGTAACTCACCCCTCCACTTT

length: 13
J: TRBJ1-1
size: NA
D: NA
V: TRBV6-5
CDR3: CASSYGADTEAFF
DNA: TGTGCCAGCAGTTACGGGGCAGACACTGAAGCTTTCTTT

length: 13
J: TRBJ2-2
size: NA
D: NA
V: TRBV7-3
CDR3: CASSREASGELFF
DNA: TGTGCCAGCAGCCGTGAGGCGTCCGGGGAGCTGTTTTTT

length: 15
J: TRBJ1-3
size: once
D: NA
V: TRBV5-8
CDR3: CASSLYDGSWNTIYF
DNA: TGTGCCAGCAGCTTGTACGACGGCTCCTGGAACACCATATATTTT

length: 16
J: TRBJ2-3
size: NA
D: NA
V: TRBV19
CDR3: CASRYRGGRIADTQYF
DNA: TGTGCCAGTCGCTATAGGGGGGGGCGGATCGCAGATACGCAGTATTTT

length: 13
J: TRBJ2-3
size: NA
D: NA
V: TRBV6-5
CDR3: CASSIGPPDTQYF
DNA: TGTGCCAGCAGTATCGGCCCACCAGATACGCAGTATTTT

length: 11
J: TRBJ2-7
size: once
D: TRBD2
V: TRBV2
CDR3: CASGRGYEQYF
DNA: TGTGCCAGCGGGAGGGGTTACGAGCAGTACTTC

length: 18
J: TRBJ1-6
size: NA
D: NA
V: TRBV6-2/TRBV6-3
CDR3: CASSYQIPRPGFYSPLHF
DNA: TGTGCCAGCAGTTACCAAATCCCGAGACCCGGCTTCTATTCACCCCTCCACTTT

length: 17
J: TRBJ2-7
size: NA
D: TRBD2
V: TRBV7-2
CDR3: CASSPRGTSGDPYEQYF
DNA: TGTGCCAGCAGCCCTCGCGGGACTAGCGGGGACCCCTACGAGCAGTACTTC

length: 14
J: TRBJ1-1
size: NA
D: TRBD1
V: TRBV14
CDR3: CASSQMDRPQAAFF
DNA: TGTGCCAGCAGCCAAATGGACAGGCCCCAAGCGGCTTTCTTT

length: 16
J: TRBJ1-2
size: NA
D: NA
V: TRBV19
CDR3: CASTPSEIGAAYGYTF
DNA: TGTGCCAGTACCCCAAGTGAGATTGGGGCCGCCTATGGCTACACCTTC

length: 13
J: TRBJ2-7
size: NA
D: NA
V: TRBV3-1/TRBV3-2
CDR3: CASSQGGGDEQYF
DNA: TGTGCCAGCAGCCAAGGGGGCGGGGACGAGCAGTACTTC

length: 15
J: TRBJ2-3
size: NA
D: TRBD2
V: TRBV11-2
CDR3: CASSLRRGVTDTQYF
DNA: TGTGCCAGCAGCCTCAGGCGGGGGGTGACAGATACGCAGTATTTT

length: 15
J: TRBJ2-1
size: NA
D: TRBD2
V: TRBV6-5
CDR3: CASSYSISGGNEQFF
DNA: TGTGCCAGCAGTTACTCCATTAGCGGGGGCAATGAGCAGTTCTTC

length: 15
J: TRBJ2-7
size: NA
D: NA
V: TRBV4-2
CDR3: CASSHANTSPHEQYF
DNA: TGTGCCAGCAGCCACGCCAATACTAGCCCCCACGAGCAGTACTTC

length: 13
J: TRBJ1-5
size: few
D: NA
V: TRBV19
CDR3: CGPGGPCNQPQHF
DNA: TGTGGACCGGGGGGGCCGTGCAATCAGCCCCAGCATTTT

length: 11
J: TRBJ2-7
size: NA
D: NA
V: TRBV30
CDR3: CAWSLRYEQYF
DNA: TGTGCCTGGAGTCTACGATACGAGCAGTACTTC

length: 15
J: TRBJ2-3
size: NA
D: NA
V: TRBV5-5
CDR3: CASSLRPGRTDTQYF
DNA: TGTGCCAGCAGCTTACGGCCCGGACGTACAGATACGCAGTATTTT

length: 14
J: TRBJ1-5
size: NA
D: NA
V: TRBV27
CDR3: CASSSSAGWQPQHF
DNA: TGTGCCAGCAGTTCCTCGGCAGGGTGGCAGCCCCAGCATTTT

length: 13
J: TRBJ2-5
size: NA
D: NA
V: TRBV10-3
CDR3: CAISEWGQETQYF
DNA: TGTGCCATCAGTGAGTGGGGCCAAGAGACCCAGTACTTC

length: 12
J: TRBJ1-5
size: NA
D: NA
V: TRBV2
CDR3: CASSGDNQPQHF
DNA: TGTGCCAGCAGCGGAGATAATCAGCCCCAGCATTTT

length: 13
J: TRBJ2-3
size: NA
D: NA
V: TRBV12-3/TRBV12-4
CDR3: CASRPGEWDTQYF
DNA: TGTGCCAGCCGGCCGGGGGAGTGGGATACGCAGTATTTT

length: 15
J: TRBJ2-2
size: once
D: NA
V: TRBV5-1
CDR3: CASTPAGAGTGELFF
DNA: TGCGCCAGCACTCCGGCGGGGGCGGGAACCGGGGAGCTGTTTTTT

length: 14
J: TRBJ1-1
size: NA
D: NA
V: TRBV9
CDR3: CASSPHRGGTEAFF
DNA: TGTGCCAGCAGCCCCCACCGTGGGGGAACTGAAGCTTTCTTT

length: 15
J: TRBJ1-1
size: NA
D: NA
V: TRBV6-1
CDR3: CASSERLERAPEAFF
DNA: TGTGCCAGCAGTGAAAGGTTGGAGAGGGCCCCTGAAGCTTTCTTT

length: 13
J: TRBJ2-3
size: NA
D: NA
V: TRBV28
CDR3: CASSPRNFNTQYF
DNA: TGTGCCAGCAGCCCGAGGAACTTCAATACGCAGTATTTT

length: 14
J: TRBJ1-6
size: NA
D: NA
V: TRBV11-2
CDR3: CASSPGTVNSPLHF
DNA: TGTGCCAGCAGCCCCGGGACGGTCAATTCACCCCTCCACTTT

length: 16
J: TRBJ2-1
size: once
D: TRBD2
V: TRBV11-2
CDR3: CASSMTSGERGNEQFF
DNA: TGTGCCAGCAGCATGACTAGCGGGGAACGGGGCAATGAGCAGTTCTTC

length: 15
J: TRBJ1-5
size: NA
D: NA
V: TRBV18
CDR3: CASSPTGGAGQPQHF
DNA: TGTGCCAGCTCACCAACGGGTGGAGCGGGTCAGCCCCAGCATTTT

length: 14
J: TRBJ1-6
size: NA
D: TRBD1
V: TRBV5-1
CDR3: CASRPGQGDSPLHF
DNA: TGCGCCAGCAGACCGGGACAGGGAGATTCACCCCTCCACTTT

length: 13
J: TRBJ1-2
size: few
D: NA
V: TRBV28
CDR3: CASSEHRATVYTF
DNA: TGTGCCAGCAGTGAACACAGGGCGACGGTCTACACCTTC

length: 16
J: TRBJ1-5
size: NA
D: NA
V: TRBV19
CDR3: CASSTGTGRLNQPQHF
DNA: TGTGCCAGTAGTACCGGGACCGGGAGACTCAATCAGCCCCAGCATTTT

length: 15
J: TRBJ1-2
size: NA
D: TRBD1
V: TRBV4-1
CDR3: CASSQPTGGLYGYTF
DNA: TGCGCCAGCAGCCAACCTACAGGGGGACTCTATGGCTACACCTTC

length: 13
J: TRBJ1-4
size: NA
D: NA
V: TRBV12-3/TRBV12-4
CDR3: CASSPQGGEKLFF
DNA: TGTGCCAGCAGCCCACAGGGAGGTGAAAAACTGTTTTTT

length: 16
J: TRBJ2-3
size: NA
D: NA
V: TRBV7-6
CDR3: CASSLMRAGAQGAVNF
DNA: TGTGCCAGCAGCTTAATGAGGGCCGGGGCTCAGGGCGCAGTGAATTTT

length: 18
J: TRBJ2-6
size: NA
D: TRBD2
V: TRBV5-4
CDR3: CASSARGGTSSGANVLTF
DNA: TGTGCCAGCAGCGCTCGGGGGGGAACCTCCTCTGGGGCCAACGTCCTGACTTTC

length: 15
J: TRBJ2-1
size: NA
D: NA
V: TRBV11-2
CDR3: CASSLGLGFYNEQFF
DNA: TGTGCCAGCAGCTTAGGGTTGGGTTTCTACAATGAGCAGTTCTTC

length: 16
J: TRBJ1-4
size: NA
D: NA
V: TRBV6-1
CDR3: CASSEAWAATNEKLFF
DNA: TGTGCCAGCAGTGAAGCGTGGGCAGCAACTAATGAAAAACTGTTTTTT

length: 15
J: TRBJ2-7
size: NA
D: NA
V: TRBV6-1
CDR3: CASSENFNPSYEQYF
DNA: TGTGCCAGCAGTGAAAACTTCAACCCCTCCTACGAGCAGTACTTC